This TCR beta chain was profiled in a study of T-cell memory formation after mild COVID-19. Study-wide background: The study found TCR clusters largely donor specific.

TCRdb re-called the 5' RACE reads with MiXCR, one entry per CDR3 protein. The sample gives 470,000 or so distinct CDR3 sequences, 18% of which show up once; approximately 13% is in the top ten. In this sample, this clonotype turned up a few times. Its antigen is not identified. Study-level findings and limits: Among clones peaking at day 37 in the second wave, SARS-CoV-2 specificity remained unconfirmed. There were some responding clones in pre-infection memory, which suggested that cross-reactive memory had joined.

Source material: PBMCs or a T cell subset sorted from them (not recorded which). This clonotype was obtained from an adult woman who had mild COVID-19 (a few samples of this study predate the infection). Cell type and time point are not known.

As DNA, the CDR3 is TGTGCCAGCAGCCCCGACAGGGTGATCTACGAGCAGTACTTC. Translated: CASSPDRVIYEQYF. This rearrangement joins TRBV4-2 to TRBJ2-7; the match to TRBD1 covers 7 bases. CDR1 LGHNA and CDR2 YNFKEQ come from the germline V gene. The CDR3 runs 14 residues. V was pared by 4 bases and J by 3 bases, with 6 bases of the junction left unmatched.